A single TCR beta chain is shown here with its context. The antigen is unknown. Repertoires were generated with immunoSEQ multiplex PCR, while TCRdb's copy carries only in-frame clones and drops some. This sample has 900,000 to 1,200,000 clones, with 78% found just once. These data come from a study of shared clonotypes between healthy human individuals. Study conclusions and caveats: Among donors, sharing of clonotypes was expected to be affected by sequencing depth.

The specimen sequenced was memory CD4+ T cells from PBMCs. Described subset: CD45RA-negative fraction. This receptor was obtained from a man aged 18-30 years in good health. Some clones in this sample may be carry-over from other donors' samples.

CDR3 nucleotides: TGTGCCAGCAGCGAAGTAAAGGGAAGCACAGATACGCAGTATTTT. Translated: CASSEVKGSTDTQYF. The J gene is TRBJ2-3, the V gene TRBV7-9; no definite D call. The CDR3 is made up of 15 amino acids. The V gene lost 5 bases and the J gene lost 0 bases, with 12 bases spanning the gap. Germline values: CDR1 SEHNR, CDR2 FQNEAQ (reference sequence).